This T cell receptor (beta chain) was sequenced for a study of blood T cell repertoires in COVID-19. The wider study: Whether acute or convalescent, the COVID-19 samples came from the United States, Italy and Spain. The cDNA or gDNA used as material had been derived from T cells, B-cell-depleted T cells, or PBMCs.

The cohort comprised adults aged about 18 to 90 years residing in 20 to 30 US areas. Cohort 3 donors were reported recovered after two negative PCRs, clearance, or symptom resolution. TCRdb's copy holds only in-frame clones and misses some; the assay was immunoSEQ multiplex PCR. Found here are 170,000 or so clones, more than 85% of them singletons; the top ten hold around 6.5%. This CDR3 has 16 residues. Germline V gene sequence: CDR1 SGHNT, CDR2 YYREEE (reference sequence). V lost 4 bases to trimming and J lost 0 bases; unmatched junction nucleotides: 4. This TCR was recovered from a woman aged 45-60 years who had recovered from COVID-19. This sequence joins TRBV5-4 and TRBJ1-3; 10 bases fit TRBD1. Source material: PBMCs or T cells enriched from blood (not recorded which). CDR3 residues: CASSARDRGSGNTIYF. CDR3 in DNA: TGTGCCAGCAGCGCCCGGGACAGGGGCTCTGGAAACACCATATATTTT.